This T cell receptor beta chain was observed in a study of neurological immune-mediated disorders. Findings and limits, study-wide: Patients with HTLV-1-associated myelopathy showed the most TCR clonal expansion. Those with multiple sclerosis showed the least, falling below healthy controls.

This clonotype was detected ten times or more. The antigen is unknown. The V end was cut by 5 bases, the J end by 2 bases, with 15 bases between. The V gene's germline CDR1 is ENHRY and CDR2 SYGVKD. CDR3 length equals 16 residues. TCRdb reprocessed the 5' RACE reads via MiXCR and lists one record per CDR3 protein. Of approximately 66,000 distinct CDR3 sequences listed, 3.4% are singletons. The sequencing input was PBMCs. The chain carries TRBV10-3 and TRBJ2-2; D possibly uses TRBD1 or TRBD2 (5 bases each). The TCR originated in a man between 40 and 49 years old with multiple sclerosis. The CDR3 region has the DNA TGTGCCATCAGTCCATGGGACCGACTAAACACCGGGGAGCTGTTTTTT. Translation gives CAISPWDRLNTGELFF.